Presented here are 14 T cell receptor beta chains from one specimen sequenced in a study of blood T cell repertoires in COVID-19. Here immunoSEQ multiplex PCR was the method, and the copy in TCRdb shows in-frame clones only, minus some. The sample holds 110,000 to 150,000 clones; 70% to 90% are singletons and the top ten take roughly 4%. The sequencing input was PBMCs or T cells enriched from blood (not recorded which). These TCRs come from a man aged 45 to 65 who had recovered from COVID-19.

The chain carries TRBV6-5 and TRBJ2-7; tentatively, D is TRBD1 (7 bases). Germline V gives CDR1 MNHEY, CDR2 SVGAGI. CDR3 length equals 13 residues. V was pared by 6 bases and J by 7 bases, with 16 bases between. DNA for the CDR3: TGTGCCAGCAGCCGCACAGGGGCGGGGGAGCAGTACGTC. It specifies CASSRTGAGEQYV.

This chain links TRBV4-1 with TRBJ2-7; TRBD2 agrees at 10 bases. This CDR3 comprises 15 residues. V was clipped by 3 bases and J by 6 bases; unmatched bases: 8. CDR1 and CDR2 from the germline V gene are MGHRA and YSYEKL. CDR3 amino acids: CASSQMTSGRREQYV. CDR3 nucleotides: TGCGCCAGCAGCCAGATGACTAGCGGGCGGCGCGAGCAGTACGTC.

The chain combines TRBV14 with TRBJ1-5, with 7 bases fitting TRBD1. J lost 2 bases, V lost 4 bases, and 5 bases had no gene match. CDR3 size: 15 residues. CDR1 is SGHDN and CDR2 is FVKESK in the germline V gene. The CDR3 spells CASSPKGAGNQPQHF. The CDR3 bases are TGTGCCAGCAGCCCCAAGGGGGCCGGCAATCAGCCCCAGCATTTT.

J is TRBJ1-1 and V is TRBV19; D is possibly TRBD1 (5 bases). The CDR3 length is 16 residues. CDR1 and CDR2 (germline): LNHDA, SQIVND (reference sequence). The ends were cut back, 2 bases at V and 1 base at J, with 14 bases in the middle. The CDR3 sequence is CASSIWAGRSNTEAFF. CDR3 nucleotides: TGTGCCAGTAGTATATGGGCAGGGAGGTCGAACACTGAAGCTTTCTTT.

This sequence joins TRBV4-1 and TRBJ1-6, with D unresolved. Germline CDR1 reads MGHRA; CDR2 reads YSYEKL. V was pared by 3 bases and J by 8 bases, with 8 bases between. The CDR3 has 13 amino acids. The CDR3 DNA sequence: TGCGCCAGCAGCCAGGGCTCTCATTCACCCCTCCACTTT. Residues: CASSQGSHSPLHF.

This clone is a singleton in its sample. The CDR3 loop reads CASSQPAGGRETQYF. The CDR3 bases are TGTGCCAGCAGCCAACCAGCGGGGGGGCGGGAGACCCAGTACTTC. The rearrangement links TRBV4-2 to TRBJ2-5; the match to TRBD2 covers 10 bases. This CDR3 contains 15 residues. Trimming removed 2 bases from V and 5 bases from J; junction bases left unmatched: 5. Germline CDR1 and CDR2: LGHNA and YNFKEQ.

The gene calls are TRBV5-1 and TRBJ2-3, with a weak D call TRBD2 (6 bases). CDR3 length equals 15 residues. Per germline, CDR1 SGHRS and CDR2 YFSETQ. V shed 4 bases and J shed 2 bases, with 14 bases lying between them. CDR3 sequence (DNA): TGCGCCAGCAGCCGCGGAGGGAAAATCACAGATACGCAGTATTTT. It yields the protein CASSRGGKITDTQYF.

The V and J genes are TRBV4-3 and TRBJ2-5; 8 bases agree with TRBD2. The germline CDR1 and CDR2 sequences are LGHNA and YSLEER. This CDR3 spans 15 amino acids. After removal of 0 bases from V and 5 bases from J, the junction contained 5 bases not matched to a gene. The CDR3 here is CASSQEGAGDETQYF. The CDR3 DNA sequence: TGCGCCAGCAGCCAAGAGGGAGCGGGGGACGAGACCCAGTACTTC.

This sequence joins TRBV5-1 and TRBJ2-1, with 10 bases that match TRBD1. The CDR3 covers 15 residues. J lost 6 bases, V lost 0 bases, and 3 bases had no gene match. Germline V gene data show CDR1 as SGHRS and CDR2 as YFSETQ. CDR3 DNA sequence: TGCGCCAGCAGCTTGGGACAGGGGGCTATCAATGAGCAGTTCTTC. Amino acids: CASSLGQGAINEQFF.

The rearrangement joins TRBV14 to TRBJ2-1, with a tentative D call TRBD1 (5 bases). The CDR3 consists of 16 residues. With 6 bases removed from V and 6 bases from J, the gap between germline ends came to 21 bases. Germline V CDR1 and CDR2: SGHDN, FVKESK. CDR3 protein: CASSVRGSLMTNEQFF. The CDR3 DNA sequence: TGTGCCAGCAGTGTAAGGGGCAGCCTTATGACCAATGAGCAGTTCTTC.

As to this clone: The same CDR3 arises from other DNA sequences in this sample as well. The chain has TRBV5-1 and TRBJ2-1, with a weak D call TRBD2 (6 bases). This CDR3 has 14 residues. The germline V and J ends were trimmed by 2 bases and 0 bases, with 6 bases remaining between them. Germline V gene lookup returns CDR1 SGHRS and CDR2 YFSETQ. CDR3 amino acids: CASSFGSSYNEQFF. The CDR3 nucleotides are TGCGCCAGCAGCTTCGGGAGCTCCTACAATGAGCAGTTCTTC.

The chain couples TRBV4-1 to TRBJ2-1; no clear D. CDR1 MGHRA and CDR2 YSYEKL come from the germline V gene. V was cut by 4 bases and J by 1 base, with 8 bases left in between. The CDR3 extends over 14 amino acids. CDR3 protein: CASSPTKSYNEQFF. CDR3 sequence (DNA): TGCGCCAGCAGCCCGACAAAGTCCTACAATGAGCAGTTCTTC.

This chain links TRBV27 with TRBJ1-6; 8 bases agree with TRBD1. Germline CDR1 is MNHEY and CDR2 is SMNVEV (reference sequence). CDR3 size: 15 residues. V shed 5 bases, J shed 5 bases, and the junction held 5 bases outside the gene matches. The CDR3 region has the DNA TGTGCCAGCAGTGGGAGGACAGGGAATAATTCACCCCTCCACTTT. It specifies CASSGRTGNNSPLHF.

V usage is TRBV4-3 and J usage is TRBJ1-4; perhaps TRBD1 as D (6 bases). This CDR3 region has 16 residues. Germline V gene lookup returns CDR1 LGHNA and CDR2 YSLEER. Trimming pared 0 bases from V and 5 bases from J, leaving 13 bases between. The CDR3, as DNA: TGCGCCAGCAGCCAAGATAGGTGGACAGCGAATGAAAAACTGTTTTTT. It codes for CASSQDRWTANEKLFF.